This paragraph covers one TCR beta chain sequence. Its antigen is not identified. Some clones are missing from TCRdb's copy, which holds only in-frame ones; the method was immunoSEQ multiplex PCR. The profile shows approximately 39,000 clones, roughly nine tenths of them singletons. Patients who had autoimmune disease history or got systemic immunosuppression were left out. CDR3 length: 17 residues. The data belong to a study of OX40 agonist ivuxolimab in advanced cancers. About the study: Ivuxolimab was administered intravenously to patients at 0.01 to 10 mg/kg every 2 weeks. Findings and caveats of the study: By week 6 at 0.1 to 3.0 mg/kg, blood CD4+ and CD8+ T cells had expanded clonally. In the 0.1-3.0 mg/kg groups, partial responders showed among the lowest expansion.

This material consisted of CD4+ or CD8+ T cells sorted from blood, taken in a trial of the OX40 agonist ivuxolimab. The source is an adult with an advanced solid tumor such as melanoma, head and neck, liver or kidney cancer. The rearrangement uses TRBV21-1 and TRBJ1-4; TRBD1 is taken as the D call from the table, unchecked against the DNA. TRBV21-1 is a documented pseudogene. CDR3 region: CASSKGATFRVDEKLFF. In nucleotides, the CDR3 is TGTGCCAGCAGCAAAGGGGCGACATTCAGGGTGGATGAAAAACTGTTTTTT.